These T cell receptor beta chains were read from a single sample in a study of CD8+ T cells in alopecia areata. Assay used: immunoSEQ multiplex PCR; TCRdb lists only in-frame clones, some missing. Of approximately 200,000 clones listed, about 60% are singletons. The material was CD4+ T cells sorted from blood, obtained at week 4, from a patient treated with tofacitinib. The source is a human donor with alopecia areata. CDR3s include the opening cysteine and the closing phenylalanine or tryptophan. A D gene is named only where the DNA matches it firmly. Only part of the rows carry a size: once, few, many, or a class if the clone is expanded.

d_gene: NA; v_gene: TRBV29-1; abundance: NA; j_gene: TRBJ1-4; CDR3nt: TGCAGCGTTGCACGTCCGGGTGAAAAACTGTTTTTT; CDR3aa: CSVARPGEKLFF
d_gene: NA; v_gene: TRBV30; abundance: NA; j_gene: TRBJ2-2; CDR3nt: TGTGCCTGGAGTGTACTGTCCGCTTACACCGGGGAGCTGTTTTTT; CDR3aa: CAWSVLSAYTGELFF
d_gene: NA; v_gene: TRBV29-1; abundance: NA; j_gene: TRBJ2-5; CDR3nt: TGCAGTGGTGGCCAGGGTCAAGAGACCCAGTACTTC; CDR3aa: CSGGQGQETQYF
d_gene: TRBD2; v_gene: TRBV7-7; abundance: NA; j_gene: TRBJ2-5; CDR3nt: TGTGCTAGCAGCTCCAATAGCGGGCAAGAGACCCAGTACTTC; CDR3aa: CASSSNSGQETQYF
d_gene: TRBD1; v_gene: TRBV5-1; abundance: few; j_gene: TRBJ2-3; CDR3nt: TGCGCCAGCAGCCCGGGACAGACTAGCACAGATACGCAGTATTTT; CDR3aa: CASSPGQTSTDTQYF
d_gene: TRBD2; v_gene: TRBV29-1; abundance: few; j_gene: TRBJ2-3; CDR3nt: TGCAGCGTTGATACTAGCGGGGACACAGATACGCAGTATTTT; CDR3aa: CSVDTSGDTDTQYF
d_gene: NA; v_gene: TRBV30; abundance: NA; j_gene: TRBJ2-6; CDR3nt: TGTGCCTGGAGTGCAAAGCGGTCTGGGGCCAACGTCCTGACTTTC; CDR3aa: CAWSAKRSGANVLTF
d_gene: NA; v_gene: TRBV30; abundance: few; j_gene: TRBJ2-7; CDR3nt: TGTGCCTGGGGAGGGACCTCCTACGAGCAGTACTTC; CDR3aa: CAWGGTSYEQYF
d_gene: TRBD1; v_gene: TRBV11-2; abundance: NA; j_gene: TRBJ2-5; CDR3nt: TGTGCCAGCAGCATAAATCCGACAGGGGGTTTCCAGTACTTC; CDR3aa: CASSINPTGGFQYF
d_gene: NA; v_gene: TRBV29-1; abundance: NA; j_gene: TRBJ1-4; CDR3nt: TGCAGCGTTGAGGAGGCGACTAATGAAAAACTGTTTTTT; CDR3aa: CSVEEATNEKLFF
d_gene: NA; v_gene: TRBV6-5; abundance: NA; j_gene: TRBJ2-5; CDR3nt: TGTGCCAGCAGTTACTCCCGGGAGACCCAGTACTTC; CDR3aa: CASSYSRETQYF
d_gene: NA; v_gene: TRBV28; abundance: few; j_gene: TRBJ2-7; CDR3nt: TGTGCCACCTCCCGGGACCTCTACGAGCAGTACTTC; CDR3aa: CATSRDLYEQYF
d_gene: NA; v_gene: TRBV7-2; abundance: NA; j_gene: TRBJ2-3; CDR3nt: TGTGCCAGCAGCTTAGGGGCGGGGATAGATACGCAGTATTTT; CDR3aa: CASSLGAGIDTQYF
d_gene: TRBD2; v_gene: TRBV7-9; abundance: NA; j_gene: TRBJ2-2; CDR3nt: TGTGCCGCAGTGGCTAGCGGGGACACCGGGGAGCTGTTTTTT; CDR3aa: CAAVASGDTGELFF
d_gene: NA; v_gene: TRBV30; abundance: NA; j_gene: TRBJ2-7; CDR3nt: TGTGCCTGGAGTGTGGGATACGAGCAGTACTTC; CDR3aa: CAWSVGYEQYF
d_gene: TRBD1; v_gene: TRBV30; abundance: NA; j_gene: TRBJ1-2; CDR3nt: TGTGCCTGGAGTCAAGACAGGGACTATGGCTACACCTTC; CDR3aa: CAWSQDRDYGYTF
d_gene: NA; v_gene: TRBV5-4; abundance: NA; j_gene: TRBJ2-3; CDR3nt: TGTGCCAGCAGCTCCCTAACGGGCACAGATACGCAGTATTTT; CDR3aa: CASSSLTGTDTQYF
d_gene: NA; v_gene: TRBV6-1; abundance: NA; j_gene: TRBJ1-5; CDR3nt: TGTGCCAGCAGTAAGGCGGTGGGCAATCAGCCCCAGCATTTT; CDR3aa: CASSKAVGNQPQHF
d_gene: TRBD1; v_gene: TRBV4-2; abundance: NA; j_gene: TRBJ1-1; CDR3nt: TGTGCCAGCAGCCCCACCGGACAGGGCGTGGGCACTGAAGCTTTCTTT; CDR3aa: CASSPTGQGVGTEAFF
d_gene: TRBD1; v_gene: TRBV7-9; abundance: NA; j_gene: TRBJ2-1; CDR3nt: TGTGCCAGCAGGCCTACAGGGGGTGGGTCCTACAATGAGCAGTTCTTC; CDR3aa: CASRPTGGGSYNEQFF
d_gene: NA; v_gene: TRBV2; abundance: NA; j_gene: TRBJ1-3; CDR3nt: TGTGCCAGCGGAAGGGGGTTGAGAGGAAACACCATATATTTT; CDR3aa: CASGRGLRGNTIYF
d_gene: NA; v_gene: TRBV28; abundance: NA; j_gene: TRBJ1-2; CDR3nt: TGTGCCAGCACACAGGGACGAGGGTATGGCTACACCTTC; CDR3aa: CASTQGRGYGYTF
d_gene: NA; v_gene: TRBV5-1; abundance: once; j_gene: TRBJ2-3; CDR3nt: TGCGCCAGCAGACCCTCTTTGACTGGAGTTTCAGATACGCAGTATTTT; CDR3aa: CASRPSLTGVSDTQYF
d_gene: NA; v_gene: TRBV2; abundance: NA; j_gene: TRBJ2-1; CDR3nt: TGTGCCAGCAGGAAGGTACCCAATGAGCAGTTCTTC; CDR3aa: CASRKVPNEQFF
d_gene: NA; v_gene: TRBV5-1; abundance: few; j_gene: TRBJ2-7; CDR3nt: TGCGCCAGCAGCTTGGGACAGAGCTCCTACGAGCAGTACTTC; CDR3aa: CASSLGQSSYEQYF
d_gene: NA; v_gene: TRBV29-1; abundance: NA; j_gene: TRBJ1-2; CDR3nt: TGCAGCGTTGAAAGAGTTCAGGGTCGAGGGTCCTATGGCTACACCTTC; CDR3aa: CSVERVQGRGSYGYTF
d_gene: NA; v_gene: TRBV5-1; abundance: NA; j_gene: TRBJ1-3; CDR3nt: TGCGCCAGCGAAGGAAACACCATATATTTT; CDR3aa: CASEGNTIYF
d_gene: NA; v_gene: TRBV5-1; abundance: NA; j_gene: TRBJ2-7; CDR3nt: TGCGCCAGCATCTCGGACAGCTCGCACGAGCAGTACTTC; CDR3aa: CASISDSSHEQYF
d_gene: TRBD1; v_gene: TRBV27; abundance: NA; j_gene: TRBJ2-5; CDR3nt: TGTGCCAGCAGTCGAGGGACAGGGGTGGAGACCCAGTACTTC; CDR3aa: CASSRGTGVETQYF
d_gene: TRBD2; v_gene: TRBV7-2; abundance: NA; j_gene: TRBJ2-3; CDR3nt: TGTGCCAGCAGCGTCGGGACTGGGGAGGGAGATACGCAGTATTTT; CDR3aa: CASSVGTGEGDTQYF
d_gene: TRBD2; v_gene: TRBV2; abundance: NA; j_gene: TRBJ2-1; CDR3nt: TGTGCCAGCAGTGAAGGTGGGGGACTAGCGGGAGTTAATGAGCAGTTCTTC; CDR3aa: CASSEGGGLAGVNEQFF